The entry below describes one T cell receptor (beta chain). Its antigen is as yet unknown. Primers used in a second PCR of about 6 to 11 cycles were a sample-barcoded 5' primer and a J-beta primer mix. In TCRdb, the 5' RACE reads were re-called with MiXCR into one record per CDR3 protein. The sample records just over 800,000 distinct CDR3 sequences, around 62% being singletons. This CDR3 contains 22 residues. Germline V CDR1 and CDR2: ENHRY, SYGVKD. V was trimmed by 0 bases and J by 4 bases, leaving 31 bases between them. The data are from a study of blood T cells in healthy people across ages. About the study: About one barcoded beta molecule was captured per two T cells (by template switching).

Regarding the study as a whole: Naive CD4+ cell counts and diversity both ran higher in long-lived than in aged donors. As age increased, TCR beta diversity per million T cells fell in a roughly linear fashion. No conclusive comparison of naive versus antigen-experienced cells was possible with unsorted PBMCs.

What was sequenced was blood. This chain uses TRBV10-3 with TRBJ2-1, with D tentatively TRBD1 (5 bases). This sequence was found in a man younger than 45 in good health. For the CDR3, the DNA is TGTGCCATCAGTGAGTCGAAGGGGAATGCCTCTCCTCAGAAGGGCCTATACAATGAGCAGTTCTTC. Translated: CAISESKGNASPQKGLYNEQFF.